The 25 T cell receptor beta chains reported below all come from one sample, sequenced in a study of blood T cell repertoires in COVID-19. TCRdb's table, derived via immunoSEQ multiplex PCR, lists solely in-frame clones and lacks some. This table has a few hundred thousand clones, roughly nine tenths appearing once. Sequenced material: PBMCs or T cells enriched from blood (not recorded which). All receptors come from a woman aged 25 to 39 who had recovered from COVID-19.

The chain recombines TRBV7-6 with TRBJ2-3, with D possibly being TRBD2 (6 bases). Germline CDR1 SGHVS, CDR2 FNYEAQ. The CDR3 has 13 amino acids. V was cut by 5 bases and J by 4 bases, with 10 bases left in between. Here the CDR3 DNA reads TGTGCCAGCAGCCGGAGGGTTGCAGATACGCAGTATTTT. This translates into CASSRRVADTQYF.

CDR3 bases: TGTGCCAGCAGCGCCGGGACTAGCGGAAACAATGAGCAGTTCTTC. Encoded protein: CASSAGTSGNNEQFF. The chain couples TRBV6-5 to TRBJ2-1; the match to TRBD2 covers 11 bases. The CDR3 runs to 15 residues. Germline CDR1 MNHEY, CDR2 SVGAGI. Trimming took 6 bases from V and 5 from J; bases not matched to a gene: 6.

V usage is TRBV19 and J usage is TRBJ2-1; a possible D gene is TRBD2 (6 bases). The length of the CDR3 is 13 residues. The germline V and J ends were trimmed by 3 bases and 7 bases, with 10 bases remaining between them. Per germline, CDR1 LNHDA and CDR2 SQIVND (reference sequence). The CDR3 coding sequence is TGTGCCAGTAGTATCTCGAGCGGGAATGAGCAGTTCTTC. It codes for CASSISSGNEQFF.

The genes are TRBV2 and TRBJ2-1; D gene unclear. V shed 3 bases and J shed 6 bases, with 6 bases lying between them. CDR3 length: 12 residues. Germline V gene data show CDR1 as SNHLY and CDR2 as FYNNEI. CDR3 loop: CASSDLGNEQFF. The CDR3 coding sequence is TGTGCCAGCAGTGATCTCGGCAATGAGCAGTTCTTC.

J is TRBJ2-2 and V is TRBV30; 9 nucleotides line up with TRBD1. J was trimmed by 6 bases and V by 7 bases; bases with no gene match: 9. CDR1 and CDR2 (germline): GTSNPN, SVGIG (reference sequence). CDR3 length equals 14 residues. The DNA of the CDR3 is TGTGCCTACCGGGTGGGACAGGGTCCCGGGGAGCTGTTTTTT. Its protein product is CAYRVGQGPGELFF.

The J gene is TRBJ2-5, the V gene TRBV5-1; 7 bases are shared with TRBD2. Germline V lookup: CDR1 SGHRS, CDR2 YFSETQ. The CDR3 runs 15 residues. After removal of 0 bases from V and 5 bases from J, the junction contained 7 bases not matched to a gene. CDR3 in amino acids: CASSLGSGTAETQYF. The CDR3 DNA follows: TGCGCCAGCAGCTTGGGCAGCGGGACCGCGGAGACCCAGTACTTC.

This chain connects TRBV28 to TRBJ2-1; 8 positions agree with TRBD2. Germline V lookup: CDR1 MDHEN, CDR2 SYDVKM. J lost 3 bases, V lost 5 bases, and 9 bases had no gene match. This CDR3 region has 16 residues. CDR3 sequence reads: CASSVKSGGLYNEQFF. DNA of the CDR3: TGTGCCAGCAGTGTAAAGAGCGGGGGCCTCTACAATGAGCAGTTCTTC. The full variable domain, its missing parts supplied by reference TRBV28 and TRBJ2-1, is DVKVTQSSRYLVKRTGEKVFLECVQDMDHENMFWYRQDPGLGLRLIYFSYDVKMKEKGDIPEGYSVSREKKERFSLILESASTNQTSMYLCASSVKSGGLYNEQFFGPGTRLTVL.

The chain joins TRBV19 to TRBJ1-5; no clear D gene. Germline V gene lookup returns CDR1 LNHDA and CDR2 SQIVND (reference sequence). The CDR3 is 14 amino acids. Trimming cost V 0 bases and J 7 bases, with 10 bases left between them. The CDR3 sequence is CASSIERGCQPQHF. DNA of the CDR3: TGTGCCAGTAGTATAGAGAGAGGATGCCAGCCCCAGCATTTT.

The chain uses TRBV7-9 and TRBJ1-3; no clear D gene. Trimming removed 3 bases at V and 2 bases at J, with 17 bases between. This CDR3 spans 17 amino acids. Germline-derived CDR1 and CDR2 are SEHNR and FQNEAQ (reference sequence). The CDR3 loop is CASSFSTEAATGNTIYF. The CDR3 bases are TGTGCCAGCAGCTTTTCCACGGAAGCGGCAACTGGAAACACCATATATTTT.

This chain joins TRBV13 and TRBJ1-1, with unresolved D. The ends were cut back, 2 bases at V and 3 bases at J, with 7 bases in the middle. The CDR3 has 13 residues. Germline values: CDR1 PRHDT, CDR2 FYEKMQ (reference sequence). The CDR3 coding sequence is TGTGCCAGCAGCTTATACGGAGACACTGAAGCTTTCTTT. Encoded protein: CASSLYGDTEAFF.

This clone was observed once. DNA for the CDR3: TGTGCCAGCAGCTTTATGGGGGGGAACACTGAAGCTTTCTTT. It encodes CASSFMGGNTEAFF. This chain links TRBV11-2 with TRBJ1-1, with D possibly TRBD1 on 5 matching bases. Per germline, CDR1 SGHAT and CDR2 FQNNGV. V was pared by 3 bases and J by 1 base, with 9 bases between. The CDR3 totals 14 residues.

This sequence joins TRBV27 and TRBJ1-2, with no clear D. This CDR3 contains 13 residues. V lost 6 bases and J lost 6, with 14 bases in between. The germline gives CDR1 MNHEY, CDR2 SMNVEV (reference sequence). CDR3 sequence: CASSLTGKNGYTF. The CDR3 DNA is TGTGCCAGCAGCCTGACGGGAAAGAATGGCTACACCTTC.

The chain is built from TRBV18 and TRBJ1-1; TRBD1 might be the D (5 bases). The CDR3 has 14 amino acids. Germline CDR1 is KGHSH and CDR2 is LQKENI. V was cut by 3 bases and J by 4 bases, with 12 bases left in between. DNA of the CDR3: TGTGCCAGCTCACCTATTCAGGGAAGCACTGAAGCTTTCTTT. It specifies CASSPIQGSTEAFF.

The V gene is TRBV4-2, the J gene TRBJ2-2; maybe TRBD1 (6 bases). Deletions cut 1 base from V and 2 bases from J, with 8 bases between. The CDR3 runs to 15 residues. CDR1 is LGHNA and CDR2 is YNFKEQ in the germline V gene. The CDR3 DNA is TGTGCCAGCAGCCAAGGCAGGGGCAACACCGGGGAGCTGTTTTTT. Amino acids: CASSQGRGNTGELFF.

The chain's CDR3 is CASSSGGALNYEQYF. In nucleotides, the CDR3 is TGTGCCAGCAGCTCGGGGGGGGCCCTGAACTACGAGCAGTACTTC. The chain links TRBV7-2 to TRBJ2-7, with 8 bases matching TRBD2. The CDR3 totals 15 residues. The V segment lost 4 bases and the J segment 3 bases; nucleotides outside the gene matches: 8. Per germline, CDR1 SGHTA and CDR2 FQGNSA.

The rearrangement uses TRBV27 and TRBJ2-1; D is possibly TRBD2 (6 bases). Germline assignment: CDR1 MNHEY and CDR2 SMNVEV (reference sequence). The CDR3 is 15 residues long. V was trimmed by 3 bases and J by 9 bases, leaving 18 bases between them. This chain's CDR3 is CASSFYETRRGEQFF. For the CDR3, the DNA is TGTGCCAGCAGTTTTTACGAGACTAGGAGAGGTGAGCAGTTCTTC.

This chain joins TRBV5-1 and TRBJ2-7, with D hard to call. Trimming removed 3 bases at V and 4 bases at J, with 11 bases between. Germline CDR1 SGHRS, CDR2 YFSETQ. The length of the CDR3 is 13 residues. CDR3: CASSSTGAYEQYF. The CDR3 DNA follows: TGCGCCAGCAGCTCGACGGGTGCGTACGAGCAGTACTTC.

This clone was counted once. The CDR3 sequence is CASSHDVTGALEQYF. The CDR3 bases are TGCGCCAGCAGCCACGACGTGACAGGGGCCCTTGAGCAGTACTTC. The chain is built from TRBV4-3 and TRBJ2-7, with TRBD1 matching over 8 bases. Germline CDR1 LGHNA, CDR2 YSLEER. V shed 3 bases, J shed 7 bases, and the junction held 11 bases outside the gene matches. The CDR3 is made up of 15 amino acids.

The chain couples TRBV28 to TRBJ1-6, with TRBD1 matching 9 bases. Germline assignment: CDR1 MDHEN and CDR2 SYDVKM. The CDR3 totals 15 residues. Trimming cost V 4 bases and J 9 bases; bases outside gene matches: 7. CDR3 sequence (DNA): TGTGCCAGCAGTTCACCGGGACAGGGAAGTTCACCCCTCCACTTT. Its translation is CASSSPGQGSSPLHF.

The chain has TRBV27 and TRBJ2-1, with 8 bases matching TRBD1. Germline CDR1 is MNHEY and CDR2 is SMNVEV (reference sequence). This CDR3 is 16 amino acids long. J was trimmed by 3 bases and V by 0 bases; bases with no gene match: 4. The CDR3 region is CASSLSGTGGYNEQFF. The CDR3 region has the DNA TGTGCCAGCAGTTTATCGGGAACAGGGGGCTACAATGAGCAGTTCTTC.

The chain uses TRBV11-2 and TRBJ1-2, with 7 positions matching TRBD1. Germline V lookup: CDR1 SGHAT, CDR2 FQNNGV. The trim removed 3 bases at V and 3 bases at J, leaving 4 bases unmatched. The CDR3 is 14 amino acids. The CDR3 DNA reads TGTGCCAGCAGCTTGACTACAGGGGACTATGGCTACACCTTC. Translating gives CASSLTTGDYGYTF.

The chain uses TRBV5-1 and TRBJ1-1, with D perhaps matching TRBD1 (6 bases). V gave up 5 bases and J gave up 4 bases, with 18 bases separating them. There are 15 residues in the CDR3. The germline V gene encodes CDR1 SGHRS and CDR2 YFSETQ. The CDR3 bases are TGCGCCAGCAGAGAAGGGGGGGCTGGGACCACTGAAGCTTTCTTT. It specifies CASREGGAGTTEAFF.

The rearrangement joins TRBV5-6 to TRBJ2-3; D not certain. The ends were cut back, 5 bases at V and 2 bases at J, with 15 bases in the middle. This CDR3 has 15 residues. Looked up from germline, CDR1 is SGHDT and CDR2 is YYEEEE. This chain's CDR3 is CASRYLAFNTDTQYF. The CDR3 DNA is TGTGCCAGCAGATACCTGGCCTTCAACACAGATACGCAGTATTTT.

With regard to this clone: Other DNA sequences from this sample encode an identical CDR3 as well. The V call is TRBV7-3, the J call TRBJ1-2, with 8 bases fitting TRBD1. V was clipped by 5 bases and J by 7 bases; unmatched bases: 6. Germline lookup yields CDR1 SGHTA and CDR2 FQGTGA. The CDR3 consists of 13 residues. CDR3 sequence reads: CASSPTGEAGYTF. The CDR3 DNA is TGTGCCAGCAGCCCGACAGGGGAGGCTGGCTACACCTTC.

The chain combines TRBV9 with TRBJ1-2; no clear D gene. Looked up from germline, CDR1 is SGDLS and CDR2 is YYNGEE. The CDR3 consists of 15 residues. V dropped 0 bases and J dropped 0 bases, with 9 bases sitting between them. The CDR3 protein is CASSVAPQPNYGYTF. The CDR3 nucleotides are TGTGCCAGCAGCGTAGCCCCACAGCCTAACTATGGCTACACCTTC.